Each of the 27 T cell receptor beta chains below was sequenced from the same sample in a study of CD8+CD57+ T cells in acquired aplastic anemia. Selection for sequencing was limited to patients who had shown CD8+CD57+ cell expansion by flow cytometry. Genomic DNA templated the TCR beta VDJ and CDR3 profiling. TCRdb passed the reads through MiXCR, listing each CDR3 protein once. The repertoire consists of about 98,000 distinct CDR3 sequences, with around two thirds occurring once and the leading ten covering roughly 60%. The sample taken for sequencing was sorted CD4+, CD8+, or CD8+CD57+ T cells (not recorded which) from PBMCs. Every receptor here comes from a human donor with aplastic anemia.

CDR3 loop: CAALTKGGYTF. The CDR3 coding sequence is TGTGCCGCCCTGACTAAGGGTGGCTACACCTTC. The rearrangement uses TRBV12-3 or TRBV12-4 and TRBJ1-2; D remains unclear. This CDR3 spans 11 amino acids. The V and J ends lost 11 bases and 7 bases respectively, with 14 bases between them.

The genes are TRBV7-3 and TRBJ2-1; no firm D call. The germline V gene has CDR1 SGHTA and CDR2 FQGTGA. This CDR3 is 14 amino acids long. Trimming removed 2 bases at V and 0 bases at J, with 5 bases between. Here the CDR3 DNA reads TGTGCCAGCAGCTTATCCCTCTCCTACAATGAGCAGTTCTTC. This codes for CASSLSLSYNEQFF. Complete variable domain (other parts from reference TRBV7-3 and TRBJ2-1): GAGVSQTPSNKVTEKGKYVELRCDPISGHTALYWYRQSLGQGPEFLIYFQGTGAADDSGLPNDRFFAVRPEGSVSTLKIQRTERGDSAVYLCASSLSLSYNEQFFGPGTRLTVL.

CDR3 residues: CSARAGGYGSYEQYF. CDR3 DNA: TGCAGTGCTAGAGCAGGGGGCTACGGCTCCTACGAGCAGTACTTC. The rearrangement uses TRBV20-1 and TRBJ2-7; 8 nucleotides line up with TRBD1. This CDR3 is built from 15 residues. Germline V lookup: CDR1 DFQATT, CDR2 SNEGSKA (reference sequence). V gave up 1 base and J gave up 0 bases; unmatched junction bases: 5.

The rearrangement joins TRBV15 to TRBJ1-3; D unresolved. Trimming stripped 0 bases from V and 0 bases from J, with 9 bases between. This CDR3 is built from 16 residues. Germline V gene lookup returns CDR1 LNHNV and CDR2 YYDKDF (reference sequence). The DNA of the CDR3 is TGTGCCACCAGCAGAGATCGAAGTGTCTCTGGAAACACCATATATTTT. It yields the protein CATSRDRSVSGNTIYF. Full variable domain (rest looked up from reference TRBV15 and TRBJ1-3): DAMVIQNPRYQVTQFGKPVTLSCSQTLNHNVMYWYQQKSSQAPKLLFHYYDKDFNNEADTPDNFQSRRPNTSFCFLDIRSPGLGDTAMYLCATSRDRSVSGNTIYFGEGSWLTVV.

This clonotype came up many times. J is TRBJ2-4 and V is TRBV4-1; D unresolved. V shed 1 base and J shed 0 bases, with 13 bases lying between them. The CDR3 covers 17 residues. Germline V CDR1 and CDR2: MGHRA, YSYEKL. The CDR3 sequence is CASSQVVGSLAKNIQYF. The CDR3, as DNA: TGCGCCAGCAGCCAAGTTGTGGGGTCACTAGCCAAAAACATTCAGTACTTC.

V is TRBV6-1 and J is TRBJ1-4; D perhaps matches TRBD1 (6 bases). V gave up 11 bases and J gave up 0 bases, with 10 bases separating them. The CDR3 totals 13 residues. The germline CDR1 and CDR2 sequences are MNHNS and SASEGT. The CDR3 nucleotides read TGTGCCTGTAGGACAGCAACTAATGAAAAACTGTTTTTT. Its translation: CACRTATNEKLFF.

V and J are TRBV5-1 and TRBJ2-7, with D perhaps TRBD1 or TRBD2 (5 bases each). CDR3 size: 14 residues. The V end was cut by 4 bases, the J end by 6 bases, with 17 bases between. The V gene's germline CDR1 is SGHRS and CDR2 YFSETQ. CDR3 sequence reads: CASSPGGRGGEQYF. The CDR3 nucleotides are TGCGCCAGCAGCCCTGGGGGACGAGGAGGCGAGCAGTACTTC.

The genes are TRBV10-3 and TRBJ2-1; the D is unclear. The germline gives CDR1 ENHRY, CDR2 SYGVKD. The CDR3 runs to 13 residues. The V and J ends lost 2 bases and 7 bases respectively, with 9 bases between them. CDR3 DNA sequence: TGTGCCATCAGTGAGGACTTTGAGAATGAGCAGTTCTTC. Its protein is CAISEDFENEQFF.

The count of this clonotype is one. The chain couples TRBV11-1 to TRBJ2-2; D possibly corresponds to TRBD2 (6 bases). CDR1 and CDR2 from the germline V gene are SGHAT and FQDESV (reference sequence). V lost 4 bases, J lost 7 bases, and 22 bases lay in between. This CDR3 has 17 amino acids. The CDR3 DNA reads TGTGCCAGCAGCTCGCTGGGCGGAGGGGATCTGAACGGGGAGCTGTTTTTT. It is translated as CASSSLGGGDLNGELFF. Together with reference TRBV11-1 and TRBJ2-2, the CDR3 gives the full variable domain: EAEVAQSPRYKITEKSQAVAFWCDPISGHATLYWYRQILGQGPELLVQFQDESVVDDSQLPKDRFSAERLKGVDSTLKIQPAELGDSAMYLCASSSLGGGDLNGELFFGEGSRLTVL.

The chain combines TRBV20-1 with TRBJ1-1; tentative D call: TRBD1 (5 bases). V lost 6 bases to trimming and J lost 5 bases, with 13 bases between them. Germline CDR1 is DFQATT and CDR2 is SNEGSKA (reference sequence). CDR3 size: 12 residues. CDR3 protein: CSAVGYRTEAFF. The CDR3 bases are TGCAGTGCGGTGGGCTACAGGACTGAAGCTTTCTTT.

The chain has TRBV24-1 and TRBJ1-1; D is ambiguous. Germline assignment: CDR1 KGHDR and CDR2 SFDVKD. V lost 3 bases and J lost 0, with 4 bases in between. The CDR3 loop spans 13 amino acids. In DNA form, the CDR3 reads TGTGCCACCAGTGATATGATGAACACTGAAGCTTTCTTT. It encodes CATSDMMNTEAFF.

J is TRBJ1-1 and V is TRBV25-1; 8 bases match TRBD1. Germline V lookup: CDR1 MGHDK, CDR2 SYGVNS. This CDR3 has 14 residues. V shed 4 bases, J shed 5 bases, and the junction held 6 bases outside the gene matches. The CDR3 reads CASSGQTGGTEAFF. In nucleotides, the CDR3 is TGTGCCAGCAGTGGACAAACAGGGGGGACTGAAGCTTTCTTT.

This clonotype was counted a few times. The chain carries TRBV2 and TRBJ1-5, with 7 bases matching TRBD1. There are 14 residues in the CDR3. V shed 4 bases, J shed 6 bases, and the junction held 6 bases outside the gene matches. The germline gives CDR1 SNHLY, CDR2 FYNNEI. CDR3 nucleotide sequence: TGTGCCAGCAGTGCAACAGGGGAAGGTCAGCCCCAGCATTTT. Translating it yields CASSATGEGQPQHF.

V is TRBV15 and J is TRBJ2-2, with D maybe TRBD2 (5 bases). V shed 1 base and J shed 5 bases, with 8 bases lying between them. The CDR3 spans 14 residues. Germline loops: CDR1 LNHNV, CDR2 YYDKDF (reference sequence). The CDR3, as DNA: TGTGCCACCAGCAGAGCGAGGGAAACCGGGGAGCTGTTTTTT. Translating it yields CATSRARETGELFF.

V usage is TRBV9 and J usage is TRBJ1-1, with D hard to call. Trimming shortened V by 5 bases and J by 0 bases, and 8 bases separated the two germline ends. This CDR3 is built from 13 residues. Germline CDR1 and CDR2: SGDLS and YYNGEE. The CDR3 is CASSDYMNTEAFF. The CDR3 DNA reads as TGTGCCAGCAGTGATTACATGAACACTGAAGCTTTCTTT. Full variable domain (missing parts from reference TRBV9 and TRBJ1-1): DSGVTQTPKHLITATGQRVTLRCSPRSGDLSVYWYQQSLDQGLQFLIQYYNGEERAKGNILERFSAQQFPDLHSELNLSSLELGDSALYFCASSDYMNTEAFFGQGTRLTVV.

The chain has TRBV20-1 and TRBJ2-3, with 8 positions matching TRBD1. With V trimmed by 3 bases and J by 3 bases, 11 bases remained unmatched. Germline V gene sequence: CDR1 DFQATT, CDR2 SNEGSKA (reference sequence). CDR3 length equals 16 residues. The CDR3 DNA reads as TGCAGTGCTAGGGACCTCGGACAGGGAGCAACAGATACGCAGTATTTT. Translated, it gives CSARDLGQGATDTQYF.

This chain connects TRBV7-9 to TRBJ2-3; D call uncertain. The CDR3 length is 13 residues. Trimming took 3 bases from V and 4 from J, leaving 8 bases between them. Germline CDR1 and CDR2: SEHNR and FQNEAQ (reference sequence). The CDR3 bases are TGTGCCAGCAGCTTCGGTAGTGCAGATACGCAGTATTTT. This sequence encodes CASSFGSADTQYF.

CDR3 region: CATSNAGSVNSPLHF. The CDR3 bases are TGTGCCACCAGCAACGCCGGGTCCGTGAATTCACCCCTCCACTTT. The chain carries TRBV15 and TRBJ1-6; the D is unclear. Germline CDR1 reads LNHNV; CDR2 reads YYDKDF (reference sequence). The V and J ends lost 4 bases and 7 bases respectively, with 14 bases between them. This CDR3 contains 15 residues. Full variable domain (rest looked up from reference TRBV15 and TRBJ1-6): DAMVIQNPRYQVTQFGKPVTLSCSQTLNHNVMYWYQQKSSQAPKLLFHYYDKDFNNEADTPDNFQSRRPNTSFCFLDIRSPGLGDTAMYLCATSNAGSVNSPLHFGNGTRLTVT.

This chain uses TRBV24-1 with TRBJ2-7; possible D gene TRBD1, 5 bases. Germline CDR1 is KGHDR and CDR2 is SFDVKD. This CDR3 has 13 residues. V lost 3 bases to trimming and J lost 3 bases, with 8 bases between them. The CDR3 DNA sequence: TGTGCCACCAGTGATACAGGTAACTACGAGCAGTACTTC. Protein sequence: CATSDTGNYEQYF.

The chain employs TRBV20-1 and TRBJ2-5; D call uncertain. The CDR3 runs 10 residues. Per germline, CDR1 DFQATT and CDR2 SNEGSKA (reference sequence). V lost 1 base and J lost 5, with 2 bases in between. The CDR3 nucleotides read TGCAGTGCTAGAGGGGAGACCCAGTACTTC. As protein: CSARGETQYF.

Only a few counts were recorded for this clonotype. V and J are TRBV7-9 and TRBJ1-6; D not resolved. Germline CDR1 and CDR2: SEHNR and FQNEAQ (reference sequence). The CDR3 has 13 amino acids. Trimming took off 1 base at V and 8 bases at J, with 6 bases between the two ends. CDR3 nucleotide sequence: TGTGCCAGCAGCTTAGTGGCAGATTCACCCCTCCACTTT. This gives the protein CASSLVADSPLHF.

The V and J genes are TRBV20-1 and TRBJ2-7; D unresolved. The CDR3 consists of 12 residues. Trimming stripped 7 bases from V and 3 bases from J, with 13 bases between. CDR1 DFQATT and CDR2 SNEGSKA come from the germline V gene (reference sequence). The CDR3 reads CSVIVNDYEQYF. CDR3 nucleotide sequence: TGCAGTGTGATCGTTAACGACTACGAGCAGTACTTC.

Worth noting for this clonotype: Since the CDR3 does not end with the conserved phenylalanine or tryptophan, this likely comes from a read error. This chain uses TRBV7-2 with TRBJ2-5; D remains unclear. This CDR3 has 14 amino acids. In germline, CDR1 is SGHTA, CDR2 FQGNSA. With 0 bases removed from V and 0 bases from J, the gap between germline ends came to 5 bases. The CDR3 nucleotides are TGTGCCAGCAGCTTAGCGGGGAACCAAGAGACCCAGTACCTC. Residues: CASSLAGNQETQYL.

V and J are TRBV25-1 and TRBJ1-4, with a weak D call TRBD1 (6 bases). This CDR3 region has 14 residues. Germline CDR1 MGHDK, CDR2 SYGVNS. The ends were cut back, 6 bases at V and 3 bases at J, with 11 bases in the middle. In DNA, the CDR3 is TGTGCCAGCAGGGAACAGGGACCTAATGAAAAACTGTTTTTT. Translated, it gives CASREQGPNEKLFF.

This sequence joins TRBV6-5 and TRBJ2-1, with TRBD2 identical over 8 bases. Germline assignment: CDR1 MNHEY and CDR2 SVGAGI. The CDR3 is made up of 15 amino acids. V trimming: 4 bases; J trimming: 4 bases; junction bases outside the gene matches: 6. The CDR3 spells CASSSGGAVYNEQFF. The DNA for the CDR3 is TGTGCCAGCAGTTCGGGGGGGGCGGTATACAATGAGCAGTTCTTC.

The CDR3 is CASSFSRGYEQFF. In DNA form, the CDR3 reads TGTGCCAGCAGCTTTTCACGGGGCTATGAGCAGTTCTTC. The J gene is TRBJ2-1, the V gene TRBV6-2 or TRBV6-3; D may correspond to TRBD1 or TRBD2 (5 bases each). Trimming shortened V by 6 bases and J by 8 bases, and 14 bases separated the two germline ends. Germline assignment: CDR1 MNHEY and CDR2 SVGEGT. CDR3 length: 13 amino acids.

There are many counts of this clonotype. The rearrangement joins TRBV6-5 to TRBJ1-6; D not resolved. The germline V gene has CDR1 MNHEY and CDR2 SVGAGI. Trimming removed 3 bases from V and 0 bases from J, with 12 bases in between. The CDR3 is 17 residues long. The CDR3 loop is CASSYGGRSSYNSPLHF. The CDR3 region has the DNA TGTGCCAGCAGTTATGGTGGACGGAGCTCCTATAATTCACCCCTCCACTTT.